This entry features one TCR beta chain sequence. Its antigen remains unknown. Time point given: persistent/refractory GD, antithyroid drugs over 5 years with positive TRAb. With RNA extracted from PBMCs as input, the TCR library was made. These data originate in a study of regulatory T cells in long-lasting Graves disease. Findings of the study overall: Reduced TCR diversity was observed in persistent Graves' patients versus newly diagnosed patients.

Building of the TCR beta libraries involved iRepertoire HTBI primers and Arm-PCR of CDR3 regions. From the multiplex PCR reads, TCRdb called clonotypes with MiXCR, one entry per CDR3 protein. The profile shows around 450,000 distinct CDR3 sequences, 20% to 25% of them singletons. Sequencing was performed on peripheral blood mononuclear cells (PBMCs), taken when the disease was refractory, from a patient treated with antithyroid drugs. This TCR was recovered from a female donor with Graves disease.

CDR3 sequence reads: CASSQEPSDQPQHF. CDR3 DNA: TGTGCCAGCAGCCAAGAGCCCAGCGATCAGCCCCAGCATTTT. This chain joins TRBV4-2 and TRBJ1-5; no clear D. The ends were cut back, 0 bases at V and 5 bases at J, with 8 bases in the middle. The CDR3 covers 14 residues. CDR1 is LGHNA, CDR2 YNFKEQ, per germline.